These T cell receptor beta chains were read from a single sample in a study of cytomegalovirus exposure and HLA in healthy donors. Sequencing was performed with immunoSEQ multiplex PCR; in TCRdb, only in-frame clones are kept and a portion is missing. The sample holds 85,000 to 90,000 clones. Sequences were obtained from PBMCs. The receptors originated from a man aged 45-65 years in good health and CMV-seropositive. The CDR3 runs from the conserved cysteine through the conserved F or W. A D gene is named only where the DNA matches it firmly.

j_gene | len | v_gene | d_gene | CDR3aa | CDR3nt
TRBJ2-7 | 15 | TRBV7-9 | TRBD2 | CASGTSADSSYEQYF | TGTGCCAGCGGGACTAGCGCCGATTCCTCCTACGAGCAGTACTTC
TRBJ2-7 | 16 | TRBV4-1 | TRBD2 | CASSQEDWGRAYEQYF | TGCGCCAGCAGCCAAGAAGATTGGGGGAGGGCCTACGAGCAGTACTTC
TRBJ2-7 | 14 | TRBV6-5 | - | CASTPPGVGDEQYF | TGTGCCAGCACCCCGCCGGGGGTGGGAGACGAGCAGTACTTC
TRBJ2-3 | 15 | TRBV7-9 | TRBD2 | CASSFGAGGTDTQYF | TGTGCCAGCAGTTTCGGAGCGGGGGGCACAGATACGCAGTATTTT
TRBJ1-2 | 13 | TRBV9 | TRBD1 | CASTRGTGGGYTF | TGTGCCAGCACGCGCGGGACAGGAGGTGGCTACACCTTC
TRBJ1-2 | 15 | TRBV7-9 | - | CASSYLLPENYGYTF | TGTGCCAGCAGTTACCTTCTTCCCGAGAACTATGGCTACACCTTC
TRBJ2-1 | 16 | TRBV13 | - | CASTSQRKRLKDEQFF | TGTGCCAGCACCTCTCAGCGGAAGCGCCTGAAGGATGAGCAGTTCTTC
TRBJ1-5 | 13 | TRBV7-2 | - | CASSLDENQPQHF | TGTGCCAGCAGCTTAGACGAGAATCAGCCCCAGCATTTT
TRBJ2-5 | 14 | TRBV4-3 | - | CASSQADQGETQYF | TGCGCCAGCAGCCAAGCCGATCAGGGAGAGACCCAGTACTTC
TRBJ1-1 | 13 | TRBV11-2 | TRBD1 | CASSSQGDTEAFF | TGTGCCAGCAGCTCACAGGGGGACACTGAAGCTTTCTTT
TRBJ2-7 | 15 | TRBV4-3 | - | CASSQRGGNTYEQYF | TGCGCCAGCAGCCAAAGGGGCGGCAATACCTACGAGCAGTACTTC
TRBJ2-1 | 17 | TRBV29-1 | TRBD2 | CSVQGLAGGRTYNEQFF | TGCAGCGTTCAAGGACTAGCGGGAGGGCGGACCTACAATGAGCAGTTCTTC
TRBJ2-7 | 15 | TRBV5-8 | TRBD2 | CASSPLTSGRDEQYF | TGTGCCAGCAGCCCCTTGACTAGCGGGAGGGACGAGCAGTACTTC
TRBJ1-1 | 14 | TRBV19 | - | CASTQFAMNTEAFF | TGTGCCAGTACCCAGTTCGCAATGAACACTGAAGCTTTCTTT
TRBJ1-1 | 14 | TRBV2 | TRBD1 | CAGRGQSMNTEAFF | TGTGCCGGCCGGGGACAGAGCATGAACACTGAAGCTTTCTTT
TRBJ2-3 | 19 | TRBV7-9 | TRBD2 | CASSPGALSGSFNTDTQYF | TGTGCCAGCAGCCCGGGGGCCCTTAGCGGGAGCTTCAACACAGATACGCAGTATTTT
TRBJ1-4 | 14 | TRBV30 | - | CAWTDWEANEKLFF | TGTGCCTGGACGGATTGGGAGGCTAATGAAAAACTGTTTTTT
TRBJ2-3 | 14 | TRBV28 | - | CASSRGEDQDTQYF | TGTGCCAGCAGCCGGGGTGAAGACCAAGATACGCAGTATTTT
TRBJ1-1 | 11 | TRBV11-3 | - | CASSLDYGAFF | TGTGCCAGCAGCTTAGATTACGGAGCTTTCTTT
TRBJ1-5 | 13 | TRBV4-1 | - | CASSQGGGQPQHF | TGCGCCAGCAGCCAAGGGGGGGGTCAGCCCCAGCATTTT
TRBJ2-5 | 14 | TRBV5-1 | TRBD1 | CASHFGQAQETQYF | TGCGCCAGCCACTTCGGACAGGCCCAAGAGACCCAGTACTTC
TRBJ2-5 | 13 | TRBV18 | TRBD2 | CASSKRGEETQYF | TGTGCCAGCTCAAAGCGGGGGGAAGAGACCCAGTACTTC
TRBJ2-1 | 14 | TRBV6-5 | TRBD2 | CASRTSGSSNEQFF | TGTGCCAGCAGAACTAGCGGGAGTTCGAATGAGCAGTTCTTC
TRBJ2-7 | 15 | TRBV18 | TRBD1 | CASSPPGQGAKEQYF | TGTGCCAGCTCACCTCCGGGACAGGGGGCAAAGGAGCAGTACTTC
TRBJ2-7 | 13 | TRBV10-3 | - | CAISVKQKDEQYF | TGTGCCATCAGTGTTAAACAGAAGGACGAGCAGTACTTC
TRBJ2-7 | 15 | TRBV9 | TRBD2 | CASSVGGTSDYEQYF | TGTGCCAGCAGCGTAGGGGGGACTAGCGACTACGAGCAGTACTTC